Following are 27 T cell receptor beta chains from one sample sequenced in a study of T cell repertoires in cytomegalovirus infection. TCRdb re-analysed the reads in MiXCR, keeping a single row per CDR3 protein. Of roughly 500,000 distinct CDR3 sequences listed, 16% are singletons. Sequenced input: CD8+ T cells from PBMCs. The receptors originated from a human donor in good health (CMV status not recorded). Some clones in this sample may be carry-over from other donors' samples.

The sample holds one count of this clonotype. This may arise from a read error, as a much more abundant clone is one base away. The gene calls are TRBV7-9 and TRBJ2-3; the D gene is possibly TRBD1 (6 bases). The CDR3 has 15 residues. Germline CDR1 reads SEHNR; CDR2 reads FQNEAQ (reference sequence). Trimming took off 7 bases at V and 8 bases at J, with 22 bases between the two ends. CDR3 sequence: CASNQNGGHNGTQYF. The CDR3 DNA follows: TGTGCCAGCAACCAGAATGGGGGACACAATGGTACGCAGTATTTT.

The chain combines TRBV11-2 with TRBJ2-7, with D hard to call. Germline V gene lookup returns CDR1 SGHAT and CDR2 FQNNGV. CDR3 size: 9 residues. Trimming shortened V by 5 bases and J by 12 bases, and 8 bases separated the two germline ends. The CDR3 protein is CASSPEGYF. Written as DNA, the CDR3 is TGTGCCAGCAGCCCGGAAGGGTACTTC.

This clonotype was observed at least ten times. V gene TRBV4-1 combines with J gene TRBJ1-1, with TRBD1 matching 8 bases. With 0 bases clipped from V and 4 bases from J, the junction kept 4 bases outside the gene matches. The CDR3 totals 15 residues. Germline-derived CDR1 and CDR2 are MGHRA and YSYEKL. The CDR3 region is CASSQEDRVGTEAFF. The CDR3 nucleotides read TGCGCCAGCAGCCAAGAGGACAGGGTCGGCACTGAAGCTTTCTTT.

This clonotype was counted a few times. The V and J genes are TRBV20-1 and TRBJ2-7; TRBD1 is a possible D gene (6 bases). The CDR3 extends over 14 amino acids. Germline V gene lookup returns CDR1 DFQATT and CDR2 SNEGSKA (reference sequence). V lost 5 bases and J lost 3, with 17 bases in between. CDR3 sequence (DNA): TGCAGTGCTCCGATACAGGGCCCTAGCTACGAGCAGTACTTC. Amino acid sequence: CSAPIQGPSYEQYF.

This clonotype was seen many times. This rearrangement joins TRBV19 to TRBJ2-6; perhaps TRBD1 as D (5 bases). V was pared by 5 bases and J by 0 bases, with 14 bases between. Germline lookup yields CDR1 LNHDA and CDR2 SQIVND (reference sequence). This CDR3 has 17 residues. CDR3 bases: TGTGCCAGTAGTGCCCGACAGCCCCTCTCTGGGGCCAACGTCCTGACTTTC. It specifies CASSARQPLSGANVLTF.

V and J are TRBV3-1 and TRBJ1-2; weak D call: TRBD1 (6 bases). Germline CDR1 is LGHDT and CDR2 is YNNKEL (reference sequence). The CDR3 extends over 19 amino acids. V lost 6 bases, J lost 4 bases, and 30 bases lay in between. The CDR3 protein is CASSPLRGGYVLRPYGYTF. DNA for the CDR3: TGTGCCAGCAGTCCCTTGAGGGGGGGATATGTACTGCGACCCTATGGCTACACCTTC.

This clonotype showed up many times. This chain uses TRBV27 with TRBJ2-3, with D perhaps TRBD2 (5 bases). Trimming stripped 6 bases from V and 1 base from J, with 17 bases between. This CDR3 comprises 16 residues. CDR1 MNHEY and CDR2 SMNVEV come from the germline V gene (reference sequence). The DNA of the CDR3 is TGTGCCAGCAGCCCACTTGGGTCCGGGGGCACAGATACGCAGTATTTT. This encodes CASSPLGSGGTDTQYF.

This clonotype has at least ten counts. The chain links TRBV7-2 to TRBJ1-6; a weak D match, TRBD1 (5 bases). There are 13 residues in the CDR3. The V gene's germline CDR1 is SGHTA and CDR2 FQGNSA. With 6 bases removed from V and 7 bases from J, the gap between germline ends came to 10 bases. Here the CDR3 DNA reads TGTGCCAGCAGGACAGAGTCCAATTCACCCCTCCACTTT. Amino acid sequence: CASRTESNSPLHF.

This clonotype was seen repeatedly, ten times or more. This rearrangement joins TRBV7-8 to TRBJ2-1, with D possibly being TRBD1 (5 bases). The ends were cut back, 2 bases at V and 7 bases at J, with 18 bases in the middle. The V gene's germline CDR1 is SGHVS and CDR2 FQNEAQ. The CDR3 covers 16 residues. CDR3 sequence: CASSLKGRTPQNEQFF. The CDR3 DNA reads as TGTGCCAGCAGCTTAAAGGGGCGAACTCCCCAAAATGAGCAGTTCTTC.

This clonotype was seen a handful of times. The chain links TRBV28 to TRBJ1-1, with 10 nucleotides matching TRBD1. CDR1 and CDR2 (germline): MDHEN, SYDVKM. This CDR3 spans 14 amino acids. With 2 bases clipped from V and 3 bases from J, the junction kept 0 bases outside the gene matches. DNA of the CDR3: TGTGCCAGCAGTTTAGACAGGGGGCACACTGAAGCTTTCTTT. This encodes CASSLDRGHTEAFF.

This clonotype was recorded a few times. V gene TRBV27 combines with J gene TRBJ2-1; TRBD2 is a possible D gene (6 bases). CDR3 size: 15 residues. With 7 bases removed from V and 2 bases from J, the gap between germline ends came to 15 bases. The germline CDR1 and CDR2 sequences are MNHEY and SMNVEV (reference sequence). The CDR3 region has the DNA TGTGCCAGCATAGGAAACGGGAGAACCTACAATGAGCAGTTCTTC. Its protein product is CASIGNGRTYNEQFF.

The chain recombines TRBV4-2 with TRBJ2-1; unclear D gene. The CDR3 sequence is 14 residues long. Germline-derived CDR1 and CDR2 are LGHNA and YNFKEQ. V was clipped by 0 bases and J by 8 bases, with 11 bases between them. The chain's CDR3 is CASSQDMLQYEQFF. The CDR3 DNA is TGTGCCAGCAGCCAAGATATGTTGCAGTATGAGCAGTTCTTC.

This clonotype came up many times. This sequence joins TRBV10-3 and TRBJ2-2, with TRBD2 identical over 7 bases. CDR3 size: 15 residues. V lost 8 bases to trimming and J lost 5 bases; unmatched junction nucleotides: 11. Germline V gene sequence: CDR1 ENHRY, CDR2 SYGVKD. This CDR3 is CAIPAKGEGTGELFF. The CDR3 bases are TGTGCCATCCCTGCAAAAGGGGAGGGGACCGGGGAGCTGTTTTTT.

This clonotype was recorded many times. The chain joins TRBV7-9 to TRBJ2-3; 7 nucleotides line up with TRBD2. Per germline, CDR1 SEHNR and CDR2 FQNEAQ (reference sequence). With V trimmed by 4 bases and J by 6 bases, 13 bases remained unmatched. The CDR3 length is 16 residues. The CDR3 sequence is CASSSAGRRESDTQYF. As DNA, the CDR3 is TGTGCCAGCAGCTCGGCGGGCCGGCGGGAGTCGGATACGCAGTATTTT.

This clonotype was detected only a few times. The chain couples TRBV6-1 to TRBJ2-1; 7 positions agree with TRBD2. CDR3 size: 15 residues. Germline V gene data show CDR1 as MNHNS and CDR2 as SASEGT. Trimming cost V 4 bases and J 1 base; bases outside gene matches: 4. The CDR3 nucleotides are TGTGCCAGCAGTGTCCTAGCGGAATCCTACAATGAGCAGTTCTTC. Residues: CASSVLAESYNEQFF.

This clonotype was recorded a few times. This chain links TRBV5-4 with TRBJ1-6; maybe TRBD1 (5 bases). Between the trimmed V and J ends, which lost 4 bases and 9 bases, there was a span of 14 bases. The CDR3 spans 14 residues. Germline CDR1 SGHNT, CDR2 YYREEE (reference sequence). DNA of the CDR3: TGTGCCAGCAGCCCGGGTTGGGGGATTTCACCCCTCCACTTT. Its translation: CASSPGWGISPLHF.

This clonotype has ten or more counts. The rearrangement links TRBV7-9 to TRBJ2-3; TRBD2 might be the D (6 bases). The CDR3 is made up of 11 amino acids. Trimming removed 8 bases from V and 10 bases from J, with 13 bases in between. Germline CDR1 SEHNR, CDR2 FQNEAQ (reference sequence). DNA of the CDR3: TGTGCCAGCGGCGGGGACGGGGCGCAGTATTTT. Encoded protein: CASGGDGAQYF. Looking up the rest from reference TRBV7-9 and TRBJ2-3 gives the full variable domain: DTGVSQNPRHKITKRGQNVTFRCDPISEHNRLYWYRQTLGQGPEFLTYFQNEAQLEKSRLLSDRFSAERPKGSFSTLEIQRTEQGDSAMYLCASGGDGAQYFGPGTRLTVL.

This clonotype has a handful of counts. The chain couples TRBV6-1 to TRBJ2-2, with TRBD2 identical over 10 bases. Germline V gives CDR1 MNHNS, CDR2 SASEGT. The CDR3 sequence is 15 residues long. The junction had 5 bases not matched to a gene; V was cut back by 6 bases and J by 4 bases. CDR3 DNA: TGTGCCAGCAGGCCCAGCGGGGGGGTCACCGGGGAGCTGTTTTTT. Translating it yields CASRPSGGVTGELFF.

This clonotype was detected many times. The V gene is TRBV7-9, the J gene TRBJ2-3, with 10 bases aligning to TRBD2. Germline values: CDR1 SEHNR, CDR2 FQNEAQ (reference sequence). The CDR3 consists of 18 residues. The J segment lost 0 bases and the V segment lost 5 bases, leaving 11 bases of the junction unmatched. The CDR3 region is CASSAPTGLAVSTDTQYF. Here the CDR3 DNA reads TGTGCCAGCAGCGCACCCACCGGACTAGCGGTGAGCACAGATACGCAGTATTTT.

This clonotype was counted a few times. This sequence joins TRBV14 and TRBJ1-2; 8 nucleotides align to TRBD1. CDR3 length: 14 residues. Trimming cost V 1 base and J 3 bases; bases outside gene matches: 1. Germline V lookup: CDR1 SGHDN, CDR2 FVKESK. CDR3 DNA: TGTGCCAGCAGCCAAGCAGGGGGCTACTATGGCTACACCTTC. It yields the protein CASSQAGGYYGYTF.

V gene TRBV9 combines with J gene TRBJ2-1; D unclear. Germline V CDR1 and CDR2: SGDLS, YYNGEE. The CDR3 is 15 amino acids. Trimming cost V 6 bases and J 2 bases, with 15 bases left between them. The CDR3 nucleotides are TGTGCCAGCACCTCTTTTGATGATCCCTACAATGAGCAGTTCTTC. It is translated as CASTSFDDPYNEQFF.

This clonotype was seen ten or more times. The chain employs TRBV7-9 and TRBJ2-7, with D unclear. The length of the CDR3 is 16 residues. The germline V gene encodes CDR1 SEHNR and CDR2 FQNEAQ (reference sequence). Trimming took 5 bases from V and 4 from J, leaving 21 bases between them. The CDR3 is CASSPRTAAASYEQYF. In nucleotides, the CDR3 is TGTGCCAGCAGCCCTCGGACCGCCGCCGCCTCTTACGAGCAGTACTTC.

This clonotype showed up many times. The chain links TRBV5-5 to TRBJ2-3; 11 nucleotides align to TRBD2. Germline V gene lookup returns CDR1 SGHKS and CDR2 YYEKEE (reference sequence). The CDR3 extends over 15 amino acids. V lost 0 bases and J lost 5; bases outside the gene matches: 2. The CDR3 DNA reads as TGTGCCAGCAGCTTGGCCGGGACTAGCGGAGATACGCAGTATTTT. Protein: CASSLAGTSGDTQYF.

The chain carries TRBV5-1 and TRBJ2-1; TRBD1 matches at 7 bases. This CDR3 region has 15 residues. Trimming removed 4 bases from V and 9 bases from J; junction bases left unmatched: 13. The V gene's germline CDR1 is SGHRS and CDR2 YFSETQ. CDR3 loop: CASSPLSQGVPEQFF. The DNA of the CDR3 is TGCGCCAGCAGCCCCCTGTCCCAGGGGGTGCCTGAGCAGTTCTTC.

The table lists this clonotype with many counts. The rearrangement links TRBV14 to TRBJ1-2; D is unclear. V lost 1 base and J lost 0, with 9 bases in between. This CDR3 is 15 amino acids long. Germline V CDR1 and CDR2: SGHDN, FVKESK. The CDR3 sequence: CASSQVPTSNYGYTF. In nucleotides, the CDR3 is TGTGCCAGCAGCCAAGTCCCAACCTCTAACTATGGCTACACCTTC.

This clonotype was detected only a few times. This chain joins TRBV7-3 and TRBJ2-5, with TRBD2 as a possible D gene (6 bases). V was shortened by 1 base and J by 1 base, with 10 bases between the two germline ends. The CDR3 covers 15 residues. Per germline, CDR1 SGHTA and CDR2 FQGTGA. The CDR3 spells CASSLNAGSQETQYF. As DNA, the CDR3 is TGTGCCAGCAGCTTAAACGCGGGATCCCAAGAGACCCAGTACTTC.

This clonotype was observed many times. The chain is built from TRBV27 and TRBJ1-5, with D perhaps matching TRBD1 (6 bases). Germline CDR1 reads MNHEY; CDR2 reads SMNVEV (reference sequence). V dropped 5 bases and J dropped 7 bases, with 12 bases sitting between them. CDR3 length: 13 amino acids. CDR3 residues: CASSQTGRQPQHF. The CDR3 DNA reads TGTGCCAGCAGTCAAACAGGGAGGCAGCCCCAGCATTTT.